The 26 T cell receptor beta chains reported below all come from one sample, sequenced in a study of multiple sclerosis patients with progressive multifocal leukoencephalopathy. Indicated time point: before natalizumab initiation. TCRdb's table, derived via immunoSEQ multiplex PCR, lists solely in-frame clones and lacks some. The profile covers 25,000 to 30,000 clones, with more than 75% appearing a single time and 0.85% to 1.3% taken by the ten largest. Source material: PBMCs. The source of these receptors is a human donor with multiple sclerosis.

V is TRBV9 and J is TRBJ2-2; unclear D gene. The V gene lost 0 bases and the J gene lost 5 bases, with 8 bases spanning the gap. This CDR3 is 14 amino acids long. Germline V lookup: CDR1 SGDLS, CDR2 YYNGEE. CDR3 sequence: CASSVAGVTGELFF. The CDR3 region has the DNA TGTGCCAGCAGCGTAGCCGGCGTAACCGGGGAGCTGTTTTTT.

The rearrangement links TRBV5-4 to TRBJ2-2; unclear D gene. CDR3 length equals 14 residues. With 3 bases removed from V and 1 base from J, the gap between germline ends came to 7 bases. The V gene's germline CDR1 is SGHNT and CDR2 YYREEE (reference sequence). CDR3 sequence (DNA): TGTGCCAGCAGCTCTAGAGAGAACACCGGGGAGCTGTTTTTT. Its translation: CASSSRENTGELFF. Full variable domain (remainder filled in from reference TRBV5-4 and TRBJ2-2): ETGVTQSPTHLIKTRGQQVTLRCSSQSGHNTVSWYQQALGQGPQFIFQYYREEENGRGNFPPRFSGLQFPNYSSELNVNALELDDSALYLCASSSRENTGELFFGEGSRLTVL.

This sequence joins TRBV18 and TRBJ1-1; D perhaps matches TRBD1 (5 bases). The CDR3 has 16 amino acids. The ends were cut back, 3 bases at V and 5 bases at J, with 19 bases in the middle. CDR1 KGHSH and CDR2 LQKENI come from the germline V gene. CDR3 in amino acids: CASSPREGGDGTEAFF. The CDR3 nucleotides read TGTGCCAGCTCACCTCGCGAGGGAGGGGATGGAACTGAAGCTTTCTTT.

The chain uses TRBV5-4 and TRBJ1-2; unclear D gene. The V end lost 3 bases, the J end lost 6 bases, and 15 bases lay between the germline ends. The CDR3 is made up of 14 amino acids. CDR1 is SGHNT, CDR2 YYREEE, per germline (reference sequence). The CDR3 nucleotides read TGTGCCAGCAGCTCCCCTTCCAGGTTGGATGGCTACACCTTC. Translation gives CASSSPSRLDGYTF.

The V call is TRBV19, the J call TRBJ1-2; D remains unclear. The CDR3 is 14 amino acids. Trimming removed 6 bases at V and 1 base at J, with 12 bases between. Germline V gives CDR1 LNHDA, CDR2 SQIVND (reference sequence). In nucleotides, the CDR3 is TGTGCCAGTAGAAACGGAGGGCTTAACTATGGCTACACCTTC. Its protein is CASRNGGLNYGYTF.

This chain connects TRBV12-2 to TRBJ2-5. TRBV12-2 is deemed a pseudogene. The CDR3 extends over 17 amino acids. The CDR3 sequence: CASRLGRVNPVQETQYF. The CDR3 nucleotides read TGTGCAAGTCGCTTAGGTAGGGTGAACCCGGTTCAGGAGACCCAGTACTTC.

The chain uses TRBV19 and TRBJ2-1, with D possibly TRBD2 on 5 matching bases. Germline values: CDR1 LNHDA, CDR2 SQIVND (reference sequence). V lost 2 bases, J lost 4 bases, and 9 bases lay in between. The CDR3 has 14 amino acids. The CDR3, as DNA: TGTGCCAGTAGTATATGGAGAGGGTACAATGAGCAGTTCTTC. The encoded protein is CASSIWRGYNEQFF.

V and J are TRBV21-1 and TRBJ1-5. TRBV21-1 is recorded as a pseudogene. The CDR3 contains 13 residues. DNA of the CDR3: TGTGCCAGCAGCAAGATCGCGATTGGGCCCCAGCATTTT. This sequence encodes CASSKIAIGPQHF.

This CDR3 reads CASSYSGHTYNEQFF. The CDR3 DNA sequence: TGTGCCAGCAGTTACTCAGGGCACACCTACAATGAGCAGTTCTTC. The V and J genes are TRBV6-6 and TRBJ2-1; D is unresolved. This CDR3 has 15 residues. CDR1 is MNHNY, CDR2 SVGAGI, per germline (reference sequence). V was shortened by 0 bases and J by 2 bases, with 8 bases between the two germline ends.

The chain employs TRBV6-1 and TRBJ1-2; D ambiguous. Trimming left V 0 bases short and J 5 bases short, with 16 bases between. In germline, CDR1 is MNHNS, CDR2 SASEGT. The CDR3 is made up of 16 amino acids. In nucleotides, the CDR3 is TGTGCCAGCAGTGAAGCGATCGGCACCTTTTGGTATGGCTACACCTTC. It encodes CASSEAIGTFWYGYTF.

The rearrangement uses TRBV9 and TRBJ2-5; D is ambiguous. The CDR3 runs 12 residues. Germline loops: CDR1 SGDLS, CDR2 YYNGEE. Trimming took off 3 bases at V and 3 bases at J, with 6 bases between the two ends. The CDR3 DNA reads TGTGCCAGCAGCGACCAAAAAGAGACCCAGTACTTC. As protein: CASSDQKETQYF.

The V gene is TRBV6-1, the J gene TRBJ1-6, with D perhaps matching TRBD1 (5 bases). V lost 1 base and J lost 10, with 11 bases in between. The CDR3 loop spans 14 amino acids. Germline values: CDR1 MNHNS, CDR2 SASEGT. CDR3 protein: CASSEGVGASPLHF. The CDR3 DNA sequence: TGTGCCAGCAGTGAAGGAGTAGGGGCCTCACCCCTCCACTTT.

The chain uses TRBV6-5 and TRBJ2-7; 9 nucleotides line up with TRBD1. Unmatched junction bases numbered 4, after V lost 2 bases and J lost 2 bases. Germline loops: CDR1 MNHEY, CDR2 SVGAGI. This CDR3 is 15 amino acids long. The CDR3 DNA follows: TGTGCCAGCAGTTACCTCGGACAGGGGACCTACGAGCAGTACTTC. This translates into CASSYLGQGTYEQYF.

V and J are TRBV5-4 and TRBJ2-3, with D perhaps TRBD1 (6 bases). The CDR3 loop spans 16 amino acids. Trimming stripped 2 bases from V and 0 bases from J, with 13 bases between. Germline V gene lookup returns CDR1 SGHNT and CDR2 YYREEE (reference sequence). This chain's CDR3 is CASSLGQGPSTDTQYF. Here the CDR3 DNA reads TGTGCCAGCAGCTTAGGTCAGGGGCCCAGCACAGATACGCAGTATTTT.

The chain links TRBV6-5 to TRBJ2-7; 11 bases agree with TRBD1. The germline gives CDR1 MNHEY, CDR2 SVGAGI. Trimming took 6 bases from V and 3 from J; bases not matched to a gene: 4. CDR3 length: 14 residues. CDR3 in DNA: TGTGCCAGCAGCCTGGGACAGGGGGTCTACGAGCAGTACTTC. Translated: CASSLGQGVYEQYF.

V is TRBV29-1 and J is TRBJ1-3; D gene ambiguous. The length of the CDR3 is 13 residues. Germline loops: CDR1 SQVTM, CDR2 ANQGSEA. Trimming removed 6 bases from V and 4 bases from J, with 13 bases in between. The CDR3 is CSVLPENGNTIYF. CDR3 DNA: TGCAGCGTCTTGCCCGAGAACGGAAACACCATATATTTT.

This chain links TRBV6-5 with TRBJ1-2; the D is unclear. This CDR3 spans 13 amino acids. Looked up from germline, CDR1 is MNHEY and CDR2 is SVGAGI. The V and J ends lost 5 bases and 7 bases respectively, with 14 bases between them. The CDR3 DNA follows: TGTGCCAGCAGTCCCCTCCCGGTGGGTGGCTACACCTTC. This gives the protein CASSPLPVGGYTF.

This clone was picked up a small number of times. The chain employs TRBV6-1 and TRBJ1-1; tentative D call: TRBD1 (6 bases). CDR3 length: 13 residues. Germline assignment: CDR1 MNHNS and CDR2 SASEGT. V was shortened by 6 bases and J by 3 bases, with 11 bases between the two germline ends. The CDR3, as DNA: TGTGCCAGCAGAGGACAGCCTTACACTGAAGCTTTCTTT. It translates to CASRGQPYTEAFF.

The rearrangement uses TRBV28 and TRBJ1-2, with TRBD1 as a possible D gene (6 bases). The germline V gene encodes CDR1 MDHEN and CDR2 SYDVKM. The V end lost 7 bases, the J end lost 6 bases, and 15 bases lay between the germline ends. This CDR3 region has 13 residues. The CDR3 is CASTLTGFHGYTF. CDR3 nucleotides: TGTGCCAGCACCCTAACAGGGTTTCATGGCTACACCTTC.

The sample holds a few counts of this clone. The chain joins TRBV6-1 to TRBJ2-6; D gene uncertain. Germline CDR1 reads MNHNS; CDR2 reads SASEGT. The V gene lost 6 bases and the J gene lost 2 bases, with 8 bases spanning the gap. There are 14 residues in the CDR3. This chain's CDR3 is CASRVSPGANVLTF. CDR3 sequence (DNA): TGTGCCAGCAGAGTGAGCCCTGGGGCCAACGTCCTGACTTTC.

This chain links TRBV10-2 with TRBJ2-1; TRBD2 matches at 12 bases. The trim removed 8 bases at V and 4 bases at J, leaving 9 bases unmatched. The CDR3 is 16 residues long. Germline lookup yields CDR1 WSHSY and CDR2 SAAADI. CDR3 loop: CASVPTSGGSYNEQFF. The CDR3 nucleotides read TGCGCCAGCGTCCCGACTAGCGGGGGATCGTACAATGAGCAGTTCTTC.

This chain uses TRBV15 with TRBJ1-4, with TRBD1 as a possible D gene (6 bases). From germline, CDR1 is LNHNV and CDR2 YYDKDF (reference sequence). Trimming pared 1 base from V and 8 bases from J, leaving 17 bases between. This CDR3 region has 16 residues. CDR3 residues: CATSRVKGKGTEKLFF. For the CDR3, the DNA is TGTGCCACCAGCAGAGTTAAAGGGAAGGGGACAGAAAAACTGTTTTTT.

This clone was observed a few times. The chain carries TRBV10-3 and TRBJ1-2; D perhaps matches TRBD1 (5 bases). Germline V gives CDR1 ENHRY, CDR2 SYGVKD. V was cut by 4 bases and J by 0 bases, with 9 bases left in between. This CDR3 has 14 residues. CDR3 in DNA: TGTGCCATCAGTGGCGGACACGCTAACTATGGCTACACCTTC. Protein: CAISGGHANYGYTF.

The J gene is TRBJ2-2, the V gene TRBV2; D remains unclear. Germline assignment: CDR1 SNHLY and CDR2 FYNNEI. The CDR3 length is 13 residues. Trimming cost V 4 bases and J 1 base, with 4 bases left between them. The CDR3 DNA is TGTGCCAGCAGTGTTCAGAACACCGGGGAGCTGTTTTTT. Amino acid sequence: CASSVQNTGELFF.

This clone was seen only once. The CDR3 spells CASSRDTVSNEQFF. Here the CDR3 DNA reads TGCGCCAGCAGCCGGGACACAGTCAGCAATGAGCAGTTCTTC. The rearrangement joins TRBV10-1 to TRBJ2-1, with D possibly being TRBD1 (6 bases). V dropped 6 bases and J dropped 6 bases, with 15 bases sitting between them. The CDR3 spans 14 residues. Germline V lookup: CDR1 WNHNN, CDR2 SYGVQD (reference sequence).

The table lists this clone with a few counts. The chain is built from TRBV4-3 and TRBJ1-3; D unclear. The V and J ends lost 2 bases and 0 bases respectively, with 5 bases between them. This CDR3 region has 14 residues. Per the germline V gene, CDR1 is LGHNA and CDR2 is YSLEER. The CDR3 sequence is CASSQQDSGNTIYF. The DNA of the CDR3 is TGCGCCAGCAGCCAACAAGACTCTGGAAACACCATATATTTT.